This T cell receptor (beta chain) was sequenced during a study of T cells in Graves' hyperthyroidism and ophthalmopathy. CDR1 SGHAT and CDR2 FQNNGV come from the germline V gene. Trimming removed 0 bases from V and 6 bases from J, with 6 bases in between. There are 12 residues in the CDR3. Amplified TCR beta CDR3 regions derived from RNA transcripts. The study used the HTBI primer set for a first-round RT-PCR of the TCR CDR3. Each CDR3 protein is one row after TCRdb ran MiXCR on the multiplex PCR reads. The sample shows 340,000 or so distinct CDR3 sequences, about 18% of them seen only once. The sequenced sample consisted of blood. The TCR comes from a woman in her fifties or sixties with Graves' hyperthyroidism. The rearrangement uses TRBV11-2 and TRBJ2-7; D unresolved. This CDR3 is CASSLDWSEQYF. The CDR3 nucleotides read TGTGCCAGCAGCTTAGACTGGAGCGAGCAGTACTTC.